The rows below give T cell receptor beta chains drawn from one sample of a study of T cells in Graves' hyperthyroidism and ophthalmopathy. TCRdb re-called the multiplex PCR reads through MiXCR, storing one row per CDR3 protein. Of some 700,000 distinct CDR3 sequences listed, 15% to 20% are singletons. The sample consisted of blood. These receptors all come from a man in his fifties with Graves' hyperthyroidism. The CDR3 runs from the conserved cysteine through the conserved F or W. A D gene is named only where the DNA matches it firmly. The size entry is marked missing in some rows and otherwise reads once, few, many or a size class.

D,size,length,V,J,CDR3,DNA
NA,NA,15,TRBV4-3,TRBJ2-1,CASSQDGLRLNEQFF,TGCGCCAGCAGCCAAGACGGTCTCCGATTGAATGAGCAGTTCTTC
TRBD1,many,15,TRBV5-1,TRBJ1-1,CASSLATGGNPEAFF,TGCGCCAGCAGCTTGGCCACAGGGGGCAATCCTGAAGCTTTCTTT
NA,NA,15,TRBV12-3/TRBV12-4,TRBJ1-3,CASILLYRAGNTIYF,TGTGCCAGCATCCTTCTTTACAGGGCTGGAAACACCATATATTTT
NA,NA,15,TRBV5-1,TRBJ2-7,CASSLDGISSYEQYF,TGCGCCAGCAGCTTGGACGGGATCAGCTCCTACGAGCAGTACTTC
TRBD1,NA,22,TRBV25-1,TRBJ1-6,CASSEYFRGTGLLSSYNSPLHF,TGTGCCAGCAGTGAATATTTCCGCGGGACAGGGCTCCTAAGCTCCTATAATTCACCCCTCCACTTT
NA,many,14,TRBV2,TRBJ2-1,CASVISGVYNEQFF,TGTGCCAGCGTGATTAGCGGAGTTTACAATGAGCAGTTCTTC
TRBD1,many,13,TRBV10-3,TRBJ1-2,CAIRWEGANGYTF,TGTGCCATCAGATGGGAGGGGGCAAATGGCTACACCTTC
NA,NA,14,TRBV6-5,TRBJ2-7,CASSYGDLTYEQYF,TGTGCCAGCAGTTACGGGGACCTCACCTACGAGCAGTACTTC
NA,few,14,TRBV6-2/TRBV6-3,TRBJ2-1,CASSFSSAPDEQFF,TGTGCCAGCAGTTTTTCCTCAGCCCCCGATGAGCAGTTCTTC
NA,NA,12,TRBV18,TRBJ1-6,CASSTNNSPLHF,TGTGCCAGCTCAACAAATAATTCACCCCTCCACTTT
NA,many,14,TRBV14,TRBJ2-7,CASSQDPGPYEQYF,TGTGCCAGCAGCCAAGATCCTGGCCCCTACGAGCAGTACTTC
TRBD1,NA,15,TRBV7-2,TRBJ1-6,CASSKTGGADSPLHF,TGTGCCAGCAGCAAGACAGGGGGCGCGGATTCACCCCTCCACTTT
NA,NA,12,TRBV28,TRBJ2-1,CASAWPGPRLFF,TGTGCCAGCGCATGGCCCGGGCCCCGTTTGTTCTTC
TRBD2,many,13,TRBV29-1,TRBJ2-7,CSGLGLLTYEQYF,TGCAGCGGCTTGGGACTACTAACCTACGAGCAGTACTTC
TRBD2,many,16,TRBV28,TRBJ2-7,CASSPGGLAGAYEQYF,TGTGCCAGCAGTCCCGGAGGACTAGCGGGAGCCTACGAGCAGTACTTC